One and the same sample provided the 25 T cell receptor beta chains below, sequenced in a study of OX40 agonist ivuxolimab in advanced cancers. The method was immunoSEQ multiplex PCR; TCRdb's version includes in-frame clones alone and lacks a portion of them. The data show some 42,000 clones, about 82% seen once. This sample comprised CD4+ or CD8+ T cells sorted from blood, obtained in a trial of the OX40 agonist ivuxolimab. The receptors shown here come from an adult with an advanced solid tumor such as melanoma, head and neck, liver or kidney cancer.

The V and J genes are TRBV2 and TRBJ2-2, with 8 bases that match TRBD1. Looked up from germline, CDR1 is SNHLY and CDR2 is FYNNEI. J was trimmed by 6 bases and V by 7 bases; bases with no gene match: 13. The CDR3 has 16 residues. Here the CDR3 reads CASTLDRGGESGELFF. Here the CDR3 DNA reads TGTGCCAGCACCCTTGACAGGGGCGGTGAATCCGGGGAGCTGTTTTTT.

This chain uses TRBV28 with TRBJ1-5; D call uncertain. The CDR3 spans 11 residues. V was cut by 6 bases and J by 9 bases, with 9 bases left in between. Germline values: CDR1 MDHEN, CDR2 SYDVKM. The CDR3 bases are TGTGCCAGCAGCCGAGCGGTGCCCCAGCATTTT. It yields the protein CASSRAVPQHF.

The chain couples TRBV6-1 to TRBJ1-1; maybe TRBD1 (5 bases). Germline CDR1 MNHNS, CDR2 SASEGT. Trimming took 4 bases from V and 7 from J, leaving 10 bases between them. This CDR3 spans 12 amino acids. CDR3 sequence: CASSVNRFEAFF. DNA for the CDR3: TGTGCCAGCAGTGTCAACAGGTTTGAAGCTTTCTTT.

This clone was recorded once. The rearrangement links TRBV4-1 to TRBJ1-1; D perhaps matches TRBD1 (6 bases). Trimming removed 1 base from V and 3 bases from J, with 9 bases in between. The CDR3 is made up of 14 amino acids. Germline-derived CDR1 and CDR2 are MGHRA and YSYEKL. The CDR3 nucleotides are TGCGCCAGCAGCCAAGCGCAGGGGTACACTGAAGCTTTCTTT. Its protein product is CASSQAQGYTEAFF.

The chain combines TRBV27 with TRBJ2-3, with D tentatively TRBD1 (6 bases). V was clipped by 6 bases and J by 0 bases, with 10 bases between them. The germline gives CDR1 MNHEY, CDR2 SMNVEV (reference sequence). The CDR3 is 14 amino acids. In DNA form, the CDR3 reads TGTGCCAGCAGCATAGGGGGAAGCACAGATACGCAGTATTTT. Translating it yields CASSIGGSTDTQYF.

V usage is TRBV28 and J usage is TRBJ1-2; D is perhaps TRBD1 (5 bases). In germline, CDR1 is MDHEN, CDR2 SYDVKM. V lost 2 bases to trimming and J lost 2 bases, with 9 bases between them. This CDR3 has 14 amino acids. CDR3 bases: TGTGCCAGCAGTTTACTAGGGGTCAACTATGGCTACACCTTC. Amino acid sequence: CASSLLGVNYGYTF.

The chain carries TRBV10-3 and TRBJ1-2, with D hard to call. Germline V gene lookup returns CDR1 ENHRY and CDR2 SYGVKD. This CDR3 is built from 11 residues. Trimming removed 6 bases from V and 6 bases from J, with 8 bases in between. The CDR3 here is CAIRDADGYTF. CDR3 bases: TGTGCCATCAGGGACGCCGATGGCTACACCTTC.

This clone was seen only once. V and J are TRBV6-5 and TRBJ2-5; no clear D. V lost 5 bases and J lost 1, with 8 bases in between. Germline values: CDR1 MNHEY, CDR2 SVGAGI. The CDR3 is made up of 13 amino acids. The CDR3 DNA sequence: TGTGCCAGCAGTCCCGGCGGCCAAGAGACCCAGTACTTC. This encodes CASSPGGQETQYF.

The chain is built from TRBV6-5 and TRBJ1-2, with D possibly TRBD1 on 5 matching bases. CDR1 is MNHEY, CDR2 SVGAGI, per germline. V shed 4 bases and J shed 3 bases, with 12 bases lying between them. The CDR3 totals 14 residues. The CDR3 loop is CASSSTWGDYGYTF. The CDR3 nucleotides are TGTGCCAGCAGTTCGACATGGGGGGACTATGGCTACACCTTC.

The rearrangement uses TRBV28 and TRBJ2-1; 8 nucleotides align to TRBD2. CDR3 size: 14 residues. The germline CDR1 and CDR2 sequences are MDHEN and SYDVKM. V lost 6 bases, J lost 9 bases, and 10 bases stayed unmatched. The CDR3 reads CASSLVGLDGEQFF. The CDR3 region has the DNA TGTGCCAGCAGCTTGGTGGGACTAGACGGTGAGCAGTTCTTC.

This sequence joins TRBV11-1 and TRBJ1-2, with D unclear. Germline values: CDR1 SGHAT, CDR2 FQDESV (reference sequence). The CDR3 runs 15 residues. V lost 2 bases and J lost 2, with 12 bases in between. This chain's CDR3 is CASSLFSAGNYGYTF. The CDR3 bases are TGTGCCAGCAGCTTATTTTCCGCGGGGAACTATGGCTACACCTTC.

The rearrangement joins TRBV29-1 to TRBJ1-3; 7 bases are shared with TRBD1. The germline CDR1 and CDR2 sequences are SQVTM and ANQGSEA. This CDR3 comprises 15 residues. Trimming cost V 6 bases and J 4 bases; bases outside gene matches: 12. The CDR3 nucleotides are TGCAGCGTCGACGAAGTACAGGGGAAGGGAAACACCATATATTTT. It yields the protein CSVDEVQGKGNTIYF.

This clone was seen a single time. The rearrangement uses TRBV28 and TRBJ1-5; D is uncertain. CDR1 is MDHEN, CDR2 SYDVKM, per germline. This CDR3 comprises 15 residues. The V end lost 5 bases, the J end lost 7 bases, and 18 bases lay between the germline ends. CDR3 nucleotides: TGTGCCAGCAGTCAGCCCGGGGAGTGGAACCAGCCCCAGCATTTT. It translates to CASSQPGEWNQPQHF.

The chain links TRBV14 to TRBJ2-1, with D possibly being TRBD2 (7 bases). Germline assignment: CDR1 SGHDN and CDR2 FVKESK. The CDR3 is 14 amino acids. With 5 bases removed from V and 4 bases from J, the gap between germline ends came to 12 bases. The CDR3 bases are TGTGCCAGCAGCTCGAGGGGGGGGTACAATGAGCAGTTCTTC. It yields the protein CASSSRGGYNEQFF.

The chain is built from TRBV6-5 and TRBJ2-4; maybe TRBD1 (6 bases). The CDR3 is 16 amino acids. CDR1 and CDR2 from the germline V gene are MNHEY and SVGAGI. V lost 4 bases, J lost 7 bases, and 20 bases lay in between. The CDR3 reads CASSWNREPTRNIQYF. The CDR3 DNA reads TGTGCCAGCAGTTGGAACAGGGAACCGACCCGGAACATTCAGTACTTC.

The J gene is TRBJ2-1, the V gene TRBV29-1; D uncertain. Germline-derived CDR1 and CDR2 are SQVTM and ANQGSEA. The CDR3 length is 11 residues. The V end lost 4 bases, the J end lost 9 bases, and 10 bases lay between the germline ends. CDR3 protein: CSVGPAGEQFF. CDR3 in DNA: TGCAGCGTTGGGCCTGCAGGTGAGCAGTTCTTC.

CDR3 nucleotide sequence: TGCGCCAGCAGCCAAGATGTCGGGGGTGTATCCTACGAGCAGTACGTC. Its protein is CASSQDVGGVSYEQYV. The chain combines TRBV4-1 with TRBJ2-7; TRBD2 might be the D (6 bases). This CDR3 comprises 16 residues. Between the trimmed V and J ends, which lost 0 bases and 1 base, there was a span of 13 bases. Germline CDR1 and CDR2: MGHRA and YSYEKL.

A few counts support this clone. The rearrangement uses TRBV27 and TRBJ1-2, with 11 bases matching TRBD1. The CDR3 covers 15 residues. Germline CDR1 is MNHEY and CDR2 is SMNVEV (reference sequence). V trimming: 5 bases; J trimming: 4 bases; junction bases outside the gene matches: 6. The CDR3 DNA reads TGTGCCAGCAGTCGGGGACAGGGGGACATCTATGGCTACACCTTC. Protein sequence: CASSRGQGDIYGYTF.

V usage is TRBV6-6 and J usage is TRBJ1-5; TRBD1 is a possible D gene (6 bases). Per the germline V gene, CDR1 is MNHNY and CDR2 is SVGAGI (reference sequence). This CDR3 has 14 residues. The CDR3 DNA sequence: TGTGCAATCGGAGGGGGGGGAAGCAATCAGCCCCAGCATTTT. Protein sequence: CAIGGGGSNQPQHF.

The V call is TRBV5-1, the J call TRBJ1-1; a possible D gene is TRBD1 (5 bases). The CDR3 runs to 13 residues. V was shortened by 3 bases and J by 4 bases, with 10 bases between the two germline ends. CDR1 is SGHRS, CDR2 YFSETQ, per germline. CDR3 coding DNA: TGCGCCAGCAGCTACCGGGGACTCACTGAAGCTTTCTTT. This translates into CASSYRGLTEAFF.

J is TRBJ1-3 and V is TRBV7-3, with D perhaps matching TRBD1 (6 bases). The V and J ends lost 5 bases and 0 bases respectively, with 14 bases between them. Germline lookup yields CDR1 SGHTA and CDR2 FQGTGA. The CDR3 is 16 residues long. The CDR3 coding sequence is TGTGCCAGCAGCCTTTTGGGGGGGCCCTCTGGAAACACCATATATTTT. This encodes CASSLLGGPSGNTIYF. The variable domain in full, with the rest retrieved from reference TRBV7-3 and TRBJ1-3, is GAGVSQTPSNKVTEKGKYVELRCDPISGHTALYWYRQSLGQGPEFLIYFQGTGAADDSGLPNDRFFAVRPEGSVSTLKIQRTERGDSAVYLCASSLLGGPSGNTIYFGEGSWLTVV.

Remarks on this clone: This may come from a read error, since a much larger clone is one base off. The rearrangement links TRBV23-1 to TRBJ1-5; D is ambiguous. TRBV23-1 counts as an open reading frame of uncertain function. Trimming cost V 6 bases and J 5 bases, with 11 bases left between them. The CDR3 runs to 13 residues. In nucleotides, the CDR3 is TGCGCCAGCAGCCAAGAAAGCGATCAGCCCCAGCATTTT. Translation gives CASSQESDQPQHF.

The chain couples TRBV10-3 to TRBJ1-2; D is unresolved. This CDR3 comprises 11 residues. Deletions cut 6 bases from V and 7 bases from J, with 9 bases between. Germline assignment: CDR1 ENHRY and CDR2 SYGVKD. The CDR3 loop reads CAIRRSTGYTF. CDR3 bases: TGTGCCATCAGGCGCAGTACTGGCTACACCTTC.

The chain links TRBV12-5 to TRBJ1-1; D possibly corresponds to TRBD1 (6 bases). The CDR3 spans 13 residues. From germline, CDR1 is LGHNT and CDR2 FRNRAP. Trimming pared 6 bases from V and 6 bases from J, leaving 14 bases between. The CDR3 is CASGRTGYPEAFF. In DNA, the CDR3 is TGTGCTAGTGGCCGAACAGGGTACCCTGAAGCTTTCTTT.

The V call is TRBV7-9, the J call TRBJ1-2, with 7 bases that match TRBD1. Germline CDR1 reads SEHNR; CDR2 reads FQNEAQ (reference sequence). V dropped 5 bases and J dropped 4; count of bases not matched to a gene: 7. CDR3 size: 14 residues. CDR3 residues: CASSQGQSLYGYTF. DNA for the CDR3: TGTGCCAGCAGCCAGGGACAGAGCCTCTATGGCTACACCTTC.